This is a list of T cell receptor beta chains from one sample in a study of cytomegalovirus exposure and HLA in healthy donors. The table came from immunoSEQ multiplex PCR; TCRdb's copy has only in-frame clones and leaves some out. The data show about 130,000 clones, about 82% seen once. Sequences were obtained from PBMCs. These receptors were collected from a man younger than 40 in good health. CDR3s include the opening cysteine and the closing phenylalanine or tryptophan. D genes are given only for firm matches. Size is stated for part of the rows, as once, few or many counts, or as a class when the clone is expanded.

TRBV6-5	-	TRBJ1-2	-	14	CASSYSTGGYGYTF	TGTGCCAGCAGTTACTCGACAGGTGGCTATGGCTACACCTTC
TRBV4-3	-	TRBJ1-2	-	13	CASSQVTSGGYTF	TGCGCCAGCAGCCAAGTTACTTCGGGAGGCTACACCTTC
TRBV7-9	-	TRBJ2-7	-	14	CASSLVGPLDEQYF	TGTGCCAGCAGCTTGGTTGGGCCTCTGGACGAGCAGTACTTC
TRBV20-1	few	TRBJ2-7	-	11	CSASLSGEQYF	TGCAGTGCTAGTCTCTCAGGCGAGCAGTACTTC
TRBV4-3	-	TRBJ2-6	-	20	CASSQDPEGQGVSGANVLTF	TGCGCCAGCAGCCAAGATCCGGAGGGCCAGGGGGTTTCTGGGGCCAACGTCCTGACTTTC
TRBV27	-	TRBJ2-7	TRBD2	14	CASSGSGRGCEQYF	TGTGCCAGCAGTGGTAGCGGGAGGGGTTGCGAGCAGTACTTC
TRBV7-9	-	TRBJ2-5	TRBD1	16	CASSSERQGPGETQYF	TGTGCCAGCAGCTCCGAAAGACAGGGGCCTGGGGAGACCCAGTACTTC
TRBV11-2	-	TRBJ2-5	TRBD2	15	CASSRPSPGGETQYF	TGTGCCAGCAGCCGCCCGAGTCCGGGAGGAGAGACCCAGTACTTC
TRBV27	-	TRBJ2-7	-	14	CASSPNTRSYEQYF	TGTGCCAGCAGTCCTAATACCCGGTCCTACGAGCAGTACTTC
TRBV19	-	TRBJ1-5	-	14	CASSISRADQPQHF	TGTGCCAGTAGTATTTCCAGGGCAGATCAGCCCCAGCATTTT
TRBV6-1	once	TRBJ2-7	-	13	CASNDQGVFEQYF	TGTGCCAGCAATGACCAGGGCGTTTTCGAGCAGTACTTC
TRBV7-9	-	TRBJ2-2	-	16	CASSLNFRVSNGELFF	TGTGCCAGCAGCTTAAATTTCCGGGTCTCCAACGGGGAGCTGTTTTTT
TRBV5-1	-	TRBJ2-7	-	19	CASSPGGGSRPGSRYEQYF	TGCGCCAGCAGCCCTGGGGGCGGGAGTCGCCCCGGGAGTAGATACGAGCAGTACTTC
TRBV9	-	TRBJ2-3	TRBD2	16	CASSVDSGGGTDTQYF	TGTGCCAGCAGCGTAGACTCGGGAGGGGGTACAGATACGCAGTATTTT
TRBV6-5	-	TRBJ2-7	-	14	CASSQSRRGEEQYF	TGTGCCAGCAGCCAGTCGCGGCGGGGTGAAGAGCAGTACTTC
TRBV13	-	TRBJ1-5	-	14	CASRRGGSNQPQHF	TGTGCCAGCAGGAGAGGCGGTAGCAATCAGCCCCAGCATTTT
TRBV11-3	-	TRBJ2-7	-	13	CASSGNQIHEQYF	TGTGCCAGCAGCGGTAATCAGATCCACGAGCAGTACTTC
TRBV20-1	-	TRBJ1-1	-	9	CSAGLEAFF	TGCAGTGCGGGGCTTGAAGCTTTCTTT
TRBV7-9	-	TRBJ1-5	-	12	CSSRWENQPQHF	TGTTCCAGTAGGTGGGAGAATCAGCCCCAGCATTTT
TRBV30	-	TRBJ1-4	-	13	CAWSVYSNEKLFF	TGTGCCTGGAGTGTTTATTCTAATGAAAAACTGTTTTTT
TRBV13	-	TRBJ2-1	-	14	CASSLQDTHNEQFF	TGTGCCAGCAGCTTACAGGACACACACAATGAGCAGTTCTTC
TRBV11-3	-	TRBJ1-1	-	12	CASSIGGTRAFF	TGTGCCAGCAGCATTGGGGGGACGAGAGCTTTCTTT
TRBV9	few	TRBJ1-5	TRBD1	16	CASSDGQTGDIQPQHF	TGTGCCAGCAGCGACGGCCAGACAGGGGATATTCAGCCCCAGCATTTT
TRBV7-9	-	TRBJ2-7	-	12	CASSPGGHEQYF	TGCGCCAGCAGCCCCGGGGGACACGAGCAGTACTTC
TRBV30	-	TRBJ2-1	-	15	CAWGHRWRSYNEQFF	TGTGCCTGGGGACACCGCTGGCGCTCCTACAATGAGCAGTTCTTC
TRBV4-1	few	TRBJ2-7	-	15	CASSQAGGTSYEQYF	TGCGCCAGCAGCCAAGCCGGAGGGACTTCCTACGAGCAGTACTTC
TRBV7-9	-	TRBJ2-1	TRBD2	16	CSSSGGGASGRREQFF	TGTTCCAGCAGCGGAGGAGGGGCTAGCGGGAGGCGAGAGCAGTTCTTC
TRBV7-9	-	TRBJ2-1	TRBD2	15	CASSLVRLAGDEQFF	TGTGCCAGCAGCTTAGTTCGGCTAGCGGGAGATGAGCAGTTCTTC
TRBV27	-	TRBJ2-7	-	13	CASSPPGAYEQYF	TGTGCCAGCAGTCCGCCCGGGGCCTACGAGCAGTACTTC
TRBV6-5	-	TRBJ2-1	-	11	CASSLAGWQFF	TGTGCCAGCAGTTTAGCAGGGTGGCAGTTCTTC
TRBV2	few	TRBJ1-3	-	14	CASSELTVGNTIYF	TGTGCCAGCAGTGAGTTGACTGTTGGAAACACCATATATTTT
TRBV19	-	TRBJ1-2	TRBD1	16	CASSTGTGGLNYGYTF	TGTGCCAGTAGTACTGGGACAGGGGGCTTAAACTATGGCTACACCTTC
TRBV11-3	-	TRBJ2-7	-	12	CASSLATHEQYF	TGTGCCAGCAGCTTAGCTACCCACGAGCAGTACTTC
TRBV28	-	TRBJ2-7	TRBD2	16	CASIPAGEGNSYEQYF	TGTGCCAGCATTCCCGCGGGGGAGGGAAACTCCTACGAGCAGTACTTC
TRBV6-1	-	TRBJ1-1	TRBD1	14	CASTAGQGRTEAFF	TGTGCCAGCACCGCCGGACAGGGTCGGACTGAAGCTTTCTTT
TRBV5-6	-	TRBJ2-1	-	17	CASSLVKWDSTSNEQFF	TGTGCCAGCAGCTTGGTTAAATGGGACTCCACTTCGAATGAGCAGTTCTTC
TRBV27	-	TRBJ2-2	-	14	CASSFSVGSGELFF	TGTGCCAGCAGTTTTAGCGTCGGTTCCGGGGAGCTGTTTTTT
TRBV27	-	TRBJ1-2	TRBD1	15	CASSFYSGTGHGYTF	TGTGCCAGCAGTTTTTACTCAGGGACAGGGCATGGCTACACCTTC
TRBV15	-	TRBJ2-7	-	12	CATSSTLYEQYF	TGTGCCACCAGCTCGACTCTCTACGAGCAGTACTTC
TRBV7-8	-	TRBJ1-2	TRBD1	13	CASSPGTVYGYTF	TGTGCCAGCAGCCCTGGGACAGTTTATGGCTACACCTTC
TRBV11-2	-	TRBJ1-5	-	15	CASSLDRGGFQPQHF	TGTGCCAGCAGCTTAGATCGGGGAGGGTTCCAGCCCCAGCATTTT
TRBV21-1	-	TRBJ1-2	-	17	CASSKDSPGQGAGGYTF	TGTGCCAGCAGCAAAGATTCTCCGGGACAGGGGGCAGGAGGCTACACCTTC
TRBV11-3	once	TRBJ2-1	TRBD1	15	CASSSPTGVYNEQFF	TGTGCCAGCAGCTCACCCACAGGGGTGTACAATGAGCAGTTCTTC
TRBV6-5	few	TRBJ2-1	-	15	CASSPRAGSWDEQFF	TGTGCCAGCAGTCCTCGAGCCGGGAGTTGGGATGAGCAGTTCTTC
TRBV6-5	-	TRBJ2-1	-	13	CASRIYTTGVPFF	TGTGCCAGCAGAATCTACACCACGGGAGTTCCGTTCTTC
TRBV7-6	-	TRBJ1-6	-	15	CASSISSSYNSPLHF	TGTGCCAGCAGCATAAGTAGCTCCTATAATTCACCCCTCCACTTT
TRBV5-5	-	TRBJ1-5	-	14	CASSRTGTRQPQHF	TGTGCCAGCAGCCGCACAGGGACACGTCAGCCCCAGCATTTT
TRBV11-3	-	TRBJ2-7	-	14	CASSYRVGSYEQYF	TGTGCCAGCAGCTACCGGGTGGGCTCCTACGAGCAGTACTTC
TRBV5-6	-	TRBJ1-6	-	14	CASSLEGRESPLHF	TGTGCCAGCAGCTTGGAGGGCAGGGAATCACCCCTCCACTTT
TRBV7-8	-	TRBJ2-3	TRBD2	16	CASSSRLAGVGDTQYF	TGTGCCAGCAGCTCCCGACTAGCGGGGGTGGGAGATACGCAGTATTTT
TRBV6-5	-	TRBJ2-2	TRBD1	16	CASSYRQGAGTGELFF	TGTGCCAGCAGTTACCGACAGGGGGCGGGCACCGGGGAGCTGTTTTTT
TRBV14	-	TRBJ2-3	TRBD2	14	CASSQSSGSGTQYF	TGTGCCAGCAGCCAGTCTAGCGGGAGTGGTACGCAGTATTTT
TRBV7-9	-	TRBJ1-1	-	14	CSSSLVHLNTEAFF	TGTTCCAGCAGCTTAGTACATTTGAACACTGAAGCTTTCTTT